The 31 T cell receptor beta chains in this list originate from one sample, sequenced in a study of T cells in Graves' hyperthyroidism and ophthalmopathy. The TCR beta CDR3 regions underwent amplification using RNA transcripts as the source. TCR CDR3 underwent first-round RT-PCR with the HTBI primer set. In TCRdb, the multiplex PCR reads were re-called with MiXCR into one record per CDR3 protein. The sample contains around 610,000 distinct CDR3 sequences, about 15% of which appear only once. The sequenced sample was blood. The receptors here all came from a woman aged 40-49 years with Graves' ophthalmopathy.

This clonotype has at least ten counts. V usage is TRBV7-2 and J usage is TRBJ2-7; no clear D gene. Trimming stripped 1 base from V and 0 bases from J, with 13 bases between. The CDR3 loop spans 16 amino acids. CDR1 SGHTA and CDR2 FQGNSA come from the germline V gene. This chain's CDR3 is CASSLGFGRDSYEQYF. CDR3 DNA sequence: TGTGCCAGCAGCTTAGGGTTCGGAAGGGACTCCTACGAGCAGTACTTC.

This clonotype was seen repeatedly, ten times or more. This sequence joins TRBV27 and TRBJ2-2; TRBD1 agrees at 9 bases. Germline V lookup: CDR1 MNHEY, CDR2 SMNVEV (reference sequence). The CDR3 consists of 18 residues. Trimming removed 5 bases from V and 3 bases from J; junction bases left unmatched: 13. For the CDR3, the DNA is TGTGCCAGCAGTCCAAGGACAGGGGTCGTAACCTACACCGGGGAGCTGTTTTTT. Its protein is CASSPRTGVVTYTGELFF.

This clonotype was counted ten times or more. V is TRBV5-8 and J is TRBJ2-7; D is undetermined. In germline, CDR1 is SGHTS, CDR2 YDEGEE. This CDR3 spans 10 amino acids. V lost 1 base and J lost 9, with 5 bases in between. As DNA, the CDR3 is TGTGCCAGCAGCTTGCCCCGGCAGTACTTC. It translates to CASSLPRQYF.

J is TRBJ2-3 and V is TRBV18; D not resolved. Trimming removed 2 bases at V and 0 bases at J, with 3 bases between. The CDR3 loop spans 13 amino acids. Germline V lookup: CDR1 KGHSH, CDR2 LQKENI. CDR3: CASSPDSTDTQYF. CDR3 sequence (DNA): TGTGCCAGCTCACCAGATAGCACAGATACGCAGTATTTT.

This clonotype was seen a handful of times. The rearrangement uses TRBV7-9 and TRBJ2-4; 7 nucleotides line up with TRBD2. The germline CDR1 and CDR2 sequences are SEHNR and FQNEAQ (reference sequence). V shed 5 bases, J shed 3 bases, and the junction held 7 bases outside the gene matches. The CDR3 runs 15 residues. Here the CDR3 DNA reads TGTGCCAGCAGCCTCCCCGCTAGCGGCAAAAACATTCAGTACTTC. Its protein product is CASSLPASGKNIQYF.

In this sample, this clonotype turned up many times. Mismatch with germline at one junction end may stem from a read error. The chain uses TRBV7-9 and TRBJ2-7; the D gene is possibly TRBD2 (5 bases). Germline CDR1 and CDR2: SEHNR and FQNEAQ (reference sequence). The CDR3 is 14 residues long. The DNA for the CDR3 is TGCGCCAGCAGCTTGGGAGAAAGCTCCTACGAGCAGTACTTC. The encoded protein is CASSLGESSYEQYF.

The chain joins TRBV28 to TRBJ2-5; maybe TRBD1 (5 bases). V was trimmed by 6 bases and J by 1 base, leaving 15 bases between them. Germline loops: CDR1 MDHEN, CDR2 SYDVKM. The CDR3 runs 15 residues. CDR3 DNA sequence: TGTGCCAGCAGATACCACGACAGACTCCAAGAGACCCAGTACTTC. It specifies CASRYHDRLQETQYF.

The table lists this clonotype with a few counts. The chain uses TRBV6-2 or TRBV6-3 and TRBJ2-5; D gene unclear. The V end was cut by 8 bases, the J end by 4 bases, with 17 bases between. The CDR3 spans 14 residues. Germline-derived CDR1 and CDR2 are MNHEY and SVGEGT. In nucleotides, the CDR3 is TGTGCCAGCCAAGAGGTCTCCCACCTAGAGACCCAGTACTTC. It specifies CASQEVSHLETQYF.

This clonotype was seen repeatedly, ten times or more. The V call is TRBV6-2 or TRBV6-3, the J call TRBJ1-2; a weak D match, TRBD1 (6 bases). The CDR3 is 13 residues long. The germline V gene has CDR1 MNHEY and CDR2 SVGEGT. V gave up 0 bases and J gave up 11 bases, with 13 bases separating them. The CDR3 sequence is CASSYSRDIDYTF. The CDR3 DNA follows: TGTGCCAGCAGTTACTCCCGGGACATCGATTACACCTTC.

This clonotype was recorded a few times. CDR3 residues: CASSGTGAGYGYTF. DNA of the CDR3: TGTGCCAGCAGCGGTACAGGGGCAGGGTATGGCTACACCTTC. The V gene is TRBV3-1, the J gene TRBJ1-2, with 7 bases that match TRBD1. The V and J ends lost 5 bases and 5 bases, in that order; junction bases with no gene match: 8. CDR1 is LGHDT and CDR2 is YNNKEL in the germline V gene (reference sequence). The CDR3 is made up of 14 amino acids.

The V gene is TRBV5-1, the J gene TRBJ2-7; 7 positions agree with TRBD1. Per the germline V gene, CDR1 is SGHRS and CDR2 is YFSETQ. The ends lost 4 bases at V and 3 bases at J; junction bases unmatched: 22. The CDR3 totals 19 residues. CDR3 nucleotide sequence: TGCGCCAGCAGCCCAACTATTGGGGACAGACGTGGGTTCAACTACGAGCAGTACTTC. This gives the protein CASSPTIGDRRGFNYEQYF. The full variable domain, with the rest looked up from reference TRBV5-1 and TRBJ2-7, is KAGVTQTPRYLIKTRGQQVTLSCSPISGHRSVSWYQQTPGQGLQFLFEYFSETQRNKGNFPGRFSGRQFSNSRSEMNVSTLELGDSALYLCASSPTIGDRRGFNYEQYFGPGTRLTVT.

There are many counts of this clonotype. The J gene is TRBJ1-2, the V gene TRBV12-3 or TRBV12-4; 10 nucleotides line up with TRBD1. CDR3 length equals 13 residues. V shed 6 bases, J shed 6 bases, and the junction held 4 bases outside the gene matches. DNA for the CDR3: TGTGCCAGCAGCCCGACAGGGGGCGATGGCTACACCTTC. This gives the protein CASSPTGGDGYTF.

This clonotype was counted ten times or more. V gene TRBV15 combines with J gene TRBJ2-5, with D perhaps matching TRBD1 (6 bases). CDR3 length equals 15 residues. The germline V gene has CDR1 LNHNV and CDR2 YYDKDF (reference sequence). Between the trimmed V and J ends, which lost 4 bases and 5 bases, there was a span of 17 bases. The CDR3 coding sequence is TGTGCCACCAGCAAGGGATTACAGGGTCTGGAGACCCAGTACTTC. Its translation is CATSKGLQGLETQYF.

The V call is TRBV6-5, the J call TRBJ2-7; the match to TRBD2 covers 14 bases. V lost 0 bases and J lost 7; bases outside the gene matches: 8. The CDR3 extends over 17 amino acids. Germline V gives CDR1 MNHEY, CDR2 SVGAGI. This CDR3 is CASSYSPRGLAGVEQYF. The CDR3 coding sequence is TGTGCCAGCAGTTACTCGCCTAGGGGACTAGCGGGAGTTGAGCAGTACTTC.

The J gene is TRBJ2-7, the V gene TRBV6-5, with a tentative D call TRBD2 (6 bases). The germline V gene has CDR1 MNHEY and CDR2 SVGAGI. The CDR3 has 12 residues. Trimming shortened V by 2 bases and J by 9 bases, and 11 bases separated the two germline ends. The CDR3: CASSYERGGQYF. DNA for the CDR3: TGTGCCAGCAGTTACGAAAGGGGAGGGCAGTACTTC.

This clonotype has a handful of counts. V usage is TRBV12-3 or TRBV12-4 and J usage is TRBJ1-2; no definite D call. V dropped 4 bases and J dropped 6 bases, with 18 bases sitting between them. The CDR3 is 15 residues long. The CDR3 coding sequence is TGTGCCAGCAGTTCCTCCTTGACATACTGGGATGGCTACACCTTC. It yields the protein CASSSSLTYWDGYTF.

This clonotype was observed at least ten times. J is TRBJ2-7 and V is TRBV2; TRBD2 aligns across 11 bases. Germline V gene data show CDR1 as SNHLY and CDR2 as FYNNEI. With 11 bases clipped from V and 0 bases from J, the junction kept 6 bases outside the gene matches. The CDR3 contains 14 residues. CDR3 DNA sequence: TGTGCCTCCCGGGGACTAGCGGTCTCCTACGAGCAGTACTTC. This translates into CASRGLAVSYEQYF.

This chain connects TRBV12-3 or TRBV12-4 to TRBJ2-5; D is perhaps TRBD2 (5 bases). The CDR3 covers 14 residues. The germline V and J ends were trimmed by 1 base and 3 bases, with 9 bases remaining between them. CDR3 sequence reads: CASSLVRREETQYF. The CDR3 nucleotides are TGTGCCAGCAGTTTAGTTAGGCGGGAAGAGACCCAGTACTTC.

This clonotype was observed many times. CDR3 in amino acids: CATSDPGQDNYGYTF. CDR3 DNA sequence: TGTGCCACCAGTGATCCTGGACAGGACAACTATGGCTACACCTTC. This chain uses TRBV24-1 with TRBJ1-2; 7 nucleotides match TRBD1. CDR3 length equals 15 residues. J was trimmed by 2 bases and V by 3 bases; bases with no gene match: 5. Germline V gene data show CDR1 as KGHDR and CDR2 as SFDVKD.

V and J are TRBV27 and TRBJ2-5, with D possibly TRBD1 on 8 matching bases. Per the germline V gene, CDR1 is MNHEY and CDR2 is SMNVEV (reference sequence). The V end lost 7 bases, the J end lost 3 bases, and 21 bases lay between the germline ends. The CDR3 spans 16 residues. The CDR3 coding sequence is TGTGCCAGCACGTATATTGGACAGGGAGGGGAAGAGACCCAGTACTTC. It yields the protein CASTYIGQGGEETQYF.

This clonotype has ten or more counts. CDR3: CAWTRDTEAFF. The CDR3 coding sequence is TGTGCCTGGACCCGGGACACTGAAGCTTTCTTT. This chain connects TRBV30 to TRBJ1-1; D gene uncertain. The CDR3 contains 11 residues. The V end was cut by 4 bases, the J end by 3 bases, with 6 bases between. Germline V lookup: CDR1 GTSNPN, CDR2 SVGIG (reference sequence).

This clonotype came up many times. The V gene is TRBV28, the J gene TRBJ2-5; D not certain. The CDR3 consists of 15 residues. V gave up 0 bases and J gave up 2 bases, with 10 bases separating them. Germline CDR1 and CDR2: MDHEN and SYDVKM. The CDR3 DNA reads TGTGCCAGCAGTTTATGGGCAGACACTCAAGAGACCCAGTACTTC. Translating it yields CASSLWADTQETQYF.

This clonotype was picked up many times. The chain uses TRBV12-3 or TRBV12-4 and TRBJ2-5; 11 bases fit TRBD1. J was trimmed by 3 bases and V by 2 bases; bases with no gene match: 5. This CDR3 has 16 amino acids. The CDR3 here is CASSLYGDRGKETQYF. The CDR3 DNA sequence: TGTGCCAGCAGTTTATATGGGGACAGGGGGAAAGAGACCCAGTACTTC.

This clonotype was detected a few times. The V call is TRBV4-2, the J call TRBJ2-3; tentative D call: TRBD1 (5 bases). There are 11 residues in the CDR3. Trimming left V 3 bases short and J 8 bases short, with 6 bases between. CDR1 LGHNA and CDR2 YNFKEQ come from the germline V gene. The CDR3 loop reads CASSQQGTQYF. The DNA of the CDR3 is TGTGCCAGCAGCCAGCAGGGTACGCAGTATTTT.

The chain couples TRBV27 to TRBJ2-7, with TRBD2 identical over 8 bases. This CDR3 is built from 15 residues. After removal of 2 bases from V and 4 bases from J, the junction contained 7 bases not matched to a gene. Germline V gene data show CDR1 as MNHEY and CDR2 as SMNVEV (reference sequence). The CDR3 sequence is CASSLKGLDRYEQYF. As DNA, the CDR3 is TGTGCCAGCAGTTTAAAGGGACTAGATAGGTACGAGCAGTACTTC.

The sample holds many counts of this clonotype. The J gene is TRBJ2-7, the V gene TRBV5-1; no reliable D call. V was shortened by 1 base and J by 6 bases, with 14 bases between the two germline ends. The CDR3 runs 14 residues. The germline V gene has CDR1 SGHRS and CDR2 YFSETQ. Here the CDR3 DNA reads TGCGCCAGCAGCTTGACCAATCCCAAGGCCGAGCAGTACTTC. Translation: CASSLTNPKAEQYF.

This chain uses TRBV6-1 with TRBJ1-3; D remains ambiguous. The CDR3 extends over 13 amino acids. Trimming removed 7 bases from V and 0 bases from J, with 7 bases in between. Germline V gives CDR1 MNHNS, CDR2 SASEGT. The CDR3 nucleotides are TGTGCCAGCAAGCCTTTCTCTGGAAACACCATATATTTT. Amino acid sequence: CASKPFSGNTIYF.

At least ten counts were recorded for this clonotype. The CDR3 DNA follows: TGTGCCAGCAGTTACCCCCCAAACGAGCAGTACTTC. The encoded protein is CASSYPPNEQYF. This chain connects TRBV6-2 or TRBV6-3 to TRBJ2-7; D gene unclear. Trimming stripped 2 bases from V and 5 bases from J, with 7 bases between. Germline CDR1 reads MNHEY; CDR2 reads SVGEGT. The CDR3 contains 12 residues.

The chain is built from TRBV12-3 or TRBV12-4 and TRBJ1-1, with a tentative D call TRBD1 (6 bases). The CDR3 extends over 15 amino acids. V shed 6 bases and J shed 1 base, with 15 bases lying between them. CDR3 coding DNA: TGTGCCAGCAGCGAATTAGACAGGCAGAACACTGAAGCTTTCTTT. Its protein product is CASSELDRQNTEAFF.

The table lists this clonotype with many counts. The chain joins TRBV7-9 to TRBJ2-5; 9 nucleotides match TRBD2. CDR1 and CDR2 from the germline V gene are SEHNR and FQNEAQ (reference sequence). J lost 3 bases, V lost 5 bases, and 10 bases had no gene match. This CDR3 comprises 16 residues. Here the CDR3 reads CASSPTLAGEKETQYF. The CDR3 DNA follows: TGTGCCAGCAGCCCAACCTTAGCGGGAGAGAAAGAGACCCAGTACTTC. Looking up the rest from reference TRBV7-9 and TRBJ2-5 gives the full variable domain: DTGVSQNPRHKITKRGQNVTFRCDPISEHNRLYWYRQTLGQGPEFLTYFQNEAQLEKSRLLSDRFSAERPKGSFSTLEIQRTEQGDSAMYLCASSPTLAGEKETQYFGPGTRLLVL.

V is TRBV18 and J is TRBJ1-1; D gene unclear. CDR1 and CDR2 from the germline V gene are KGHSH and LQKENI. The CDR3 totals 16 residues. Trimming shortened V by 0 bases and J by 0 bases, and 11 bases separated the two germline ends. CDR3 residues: CASSPPTRYMNTEAFF. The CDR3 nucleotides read TGTGCCAGCTCACCACCGACAAGATACATGAACACTGAAGCTTTCTTT.